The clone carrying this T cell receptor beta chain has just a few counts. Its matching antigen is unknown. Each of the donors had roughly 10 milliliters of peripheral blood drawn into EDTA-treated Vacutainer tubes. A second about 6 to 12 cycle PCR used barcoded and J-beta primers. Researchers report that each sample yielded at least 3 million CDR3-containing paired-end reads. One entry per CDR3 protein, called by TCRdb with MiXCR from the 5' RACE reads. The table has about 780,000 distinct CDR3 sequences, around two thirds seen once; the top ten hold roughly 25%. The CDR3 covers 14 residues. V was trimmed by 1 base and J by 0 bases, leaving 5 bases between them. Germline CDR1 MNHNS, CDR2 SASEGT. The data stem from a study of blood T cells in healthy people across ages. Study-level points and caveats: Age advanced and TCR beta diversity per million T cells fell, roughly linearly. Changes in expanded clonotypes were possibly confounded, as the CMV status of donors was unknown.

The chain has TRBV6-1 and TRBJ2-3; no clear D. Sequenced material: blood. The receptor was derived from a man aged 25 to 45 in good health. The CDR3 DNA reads TGTGCCAGCAGTGAAGGCAAAAGCACAGATACGCAGTATTTT. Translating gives CASSEGKSTDTQYF.